This T cell receptor (beta chain) was retrieved from a study of blood T cell repertoires in COVID-19. Study information: Acute-phase and convalescent COVID-19 samples originated in the United States, Italy and Spain. Sample material is recorded as cDNA or gDNA derived from T cells, B-cell-depleted T cells, or PBMCs.

This clone showed up just a few times. In the original analysis: By means of reference gene primer amplification, nucleated cell counts were estimated. Sequenced by immunoSEQ multiplex PCR; TCRdb stores in-frame clones only, minus some. V, J and clone size were drawn from that table, and D and trimming were deduced from the DNA. The sample contains over 100,000 clones, about nine tenths of which appear only once. Trimming took off 3 bases at V and 4 bases at J, with 9 bases between the two ends. There are 13 residues in the CDR3. CDR1 and CDR2 (germline): LNHDA, SQIVND (reference sequence). This sequence was found in a man aged 45 to 65 with acute or convalescent COVID-19. The sample consisted of peripheral blood. This chain uses TRBV19 with TRBJ1-1; D remains unclear. The CDR3 spells CASSIDRSTEAFF. The CDR3 DNA reads TGTGCCAGTAGTATCGATCGGAGCACTGAAGCTTTCTTT.